These 8 T cell receptor beta chains came from one sample sequenced in a study of early T cells in non-severe SARS-CoV-2 infection. TCRdb called the 5' RACE reads again in MiXCR, with one record for every CDR3 protein. This table holds approximately 70,000 distinct CDR3 sequences, approximately 10% found once. The sample taken for sequencing was whole blood. The receptors here all came from an adult who was a healthcare worker with PCR-confirmed SARS-CoV-2 infection or an uninfected control (not recorded which).

This clonotype showed up just a few times. The chain links TRBV5-1 to TRBJ2-3, with D perhaps matching TRBD1 (6 bases). CDR1 is SGHRS and CDR2 is YFSETQ in the germline V gene. V gave up 1 base and J gave up 6 bases, with 15 bases separating them. There are 15 residues in the CDR3. In nucleotides, the CDR3 is TGCGCCAGCAGCTTGACTCCAACCCAGGGGGATACGCAGTATTTT. It yields the protein CASSLTPTQGDTQYF.

In its sample, this clonotype was seen once. The chain recombines TRBV2 with TRBJ1-1, with a weak D call TRBD1 (5 bases). This CDR3 spans 15 amino acids. V lost 10 bases, J lost 1 base, and 19 bases lay in between. The V gene's germline CDR1 is SNHLY and CDR2 FYNNEI. The CDR3 region has the DNA TGTGCCAACACAAAGGGCAGGGCCCCGAACACTGAAGCTTTCTTT. Its protein product is CANTKGRAPNTEAFF.

This chain links TRBV7-2 with TRBJ1-1; TRBD1 matches at 7 bases. The CDR3 runs 14 residues. J was trimmed by 7 bases and V by 6 bases; bases with no gene match: 11. Germline values: CDR1 SGHTA, CDR2 FQGNSA. The CDR3 DNA reads as TGTGCCAGCAGACGCTCTACAGGGGCAGGTGAAGCTTTCTTT. It translates to CASRRSTGAGEAFF.

This rearrangement joins TRBV7-8 to TRBJ1-3; 7 bases fit TRBD1. Germline V gene data show CDR1 as SGHVS and CDR2 as FQNEAQ. V lost 3 bases and J lost 0; bases outside the gene matches: 8. The CDR3 consists of 17 residues. The DNA of the CDR3 is TGTGCCAGCAGCTTGGCGACAGGGATGAGCTCTGGAAACACCATATATTTT. This gives the protein CASSLATGMSSGNTIYF.

In this sample, this clonotype turned up a few times. V gene TRBV7-9 combines with J gene TRBJ2-2; D is ambiguous. The CDR3 is 12 amino acids. Per the germline V gene, CDR1 is SEHNR and CDR2 is FQNEAQ (reference sequence). Trimming took 8 bases from V and 6 from J, leaving 10 bases between them. CDR3 in amino acids: CASLGISGELFF. In DNA, the CDR3 is TGTGCCAGCCTAGGGATCTCCGGGGAGCTGTTTTTT. Based on the CDR3 plus reference TRBV7-9 and TRBJ2-2, the full variable domain is DTGVSQNPRHKITKRGQNVTFRCDPISEHNRLYWYRQTLGQGPEFLTYFQNEAQLEKSRLLSDRFSAERPKGSFSTLEIQRTEQGDSAMYLCASLGISGELFFGEGSRLTVL.

Only a few counts were recorded for this clonotype. The V and J genes are TRBV20-1 and TRBJ1-5; D might be TRBD1 (5 bases). Trimming took off 3 bases at V and 1 base at J, with 13 bases between the two ends. Germline V gene sequence: CDR1 DFQATT, CDR2 SNEGSKA (reference sequence). There are 15 residues in the CDR3. CDR3 amino acids: CSASLSWGSNQPQHF. CDR3 coding DNA: TGCAGTGCTAGTCTATCCTGGGGGAGCAATCAGCCCCAGCATTTT.

Ten or more counts support this clonotype. The J gene is TRBJ1-4, the V gene TRBV18, with 8 bases fitting TRBD1. The V gene end was trimmed by 3 bases and the J gene end by 8 bases; junction bases not matched to a gene: 8. CDR1 and CDR2 (germline): KGHSH, LQKENI. The CDR3 contains 15 residues. The CDR3 sequence: CASSPDRGLSEKLFF. DNA of the CDR3: TGTGCCAGCTCACCCGACAGGGGACTGTCCGAAAAACTGTTTTTT.

This clonotype was recorded many times. V and J are TRBV7-6 and TRBJ2-1; D might be TRBD2 (5 bases). This CDR3 region has 13 residues. Germline loops: CDR1 SGHVS, CDR2 FNYEAQ. The V end lost 4 bases, the J end lost 9 bases, and 13 bases lay between the germline ends. The CDR3: CASSSRPGGEQFF. CDR3 bases: TGTGCCAGCAGCTCCCGACCCGGAGGTGAGCAGTTCTTC.